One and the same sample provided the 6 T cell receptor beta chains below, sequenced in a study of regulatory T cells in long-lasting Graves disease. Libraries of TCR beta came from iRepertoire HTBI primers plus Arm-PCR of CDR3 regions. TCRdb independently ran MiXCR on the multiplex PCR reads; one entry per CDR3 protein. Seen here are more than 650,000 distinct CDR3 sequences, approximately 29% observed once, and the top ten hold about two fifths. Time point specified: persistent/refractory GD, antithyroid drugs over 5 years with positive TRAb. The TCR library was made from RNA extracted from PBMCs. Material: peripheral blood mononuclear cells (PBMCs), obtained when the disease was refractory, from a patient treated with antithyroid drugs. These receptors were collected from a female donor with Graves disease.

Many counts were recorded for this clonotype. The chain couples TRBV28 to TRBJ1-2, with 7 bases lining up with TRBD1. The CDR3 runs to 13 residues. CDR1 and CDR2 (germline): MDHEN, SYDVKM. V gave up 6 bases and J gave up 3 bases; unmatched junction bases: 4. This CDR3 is CASRAGGDYGYTF. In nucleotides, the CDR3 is TGTGCCAGCAGGGCAGGGGGAGACTATGGCTACACCTTC.

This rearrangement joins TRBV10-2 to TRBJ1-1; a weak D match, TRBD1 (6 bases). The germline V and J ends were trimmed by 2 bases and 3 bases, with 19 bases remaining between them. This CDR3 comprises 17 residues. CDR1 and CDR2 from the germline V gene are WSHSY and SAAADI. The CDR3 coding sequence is TGCGCCAGCAGTGAGCGGGGGGCTAGGATTGCGGACACTGAAGCTTTCTTT. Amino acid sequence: CASSERGARIADTEAFF.

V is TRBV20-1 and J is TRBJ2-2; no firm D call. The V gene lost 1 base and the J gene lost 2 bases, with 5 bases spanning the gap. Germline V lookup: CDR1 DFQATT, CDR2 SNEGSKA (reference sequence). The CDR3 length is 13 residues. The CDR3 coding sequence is TGCAGTGCTAGAGTAATCAACACCGGGGAGCTGTTTTTT. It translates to CSARVINTGELFF.

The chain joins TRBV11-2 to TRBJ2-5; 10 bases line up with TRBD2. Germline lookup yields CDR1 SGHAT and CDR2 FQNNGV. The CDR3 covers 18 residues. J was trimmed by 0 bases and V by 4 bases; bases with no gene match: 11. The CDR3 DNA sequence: TGTGCCAGCAGCTCACTCCTACCGGGACTAGCGCACCAAGAGACCCAGTACTTC. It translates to CASSSLLPGLAHQETQYF.

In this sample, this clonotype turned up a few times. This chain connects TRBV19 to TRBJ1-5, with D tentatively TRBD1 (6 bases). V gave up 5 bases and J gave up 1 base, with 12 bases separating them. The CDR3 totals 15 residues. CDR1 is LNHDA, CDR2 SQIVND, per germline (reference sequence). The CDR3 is CASSSQGSSNQPQHF. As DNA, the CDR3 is TGTGCCAGTAGTTCACAGGGATCGAGCAATCAGCCCCAGCATTTT.

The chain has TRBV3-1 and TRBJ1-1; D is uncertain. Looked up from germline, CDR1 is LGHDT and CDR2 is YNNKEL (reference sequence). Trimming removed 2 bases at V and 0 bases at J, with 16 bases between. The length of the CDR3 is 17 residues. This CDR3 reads CASSQRPLGALNTEAFF. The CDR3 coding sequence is TGTGCCAGCAGCCAACGACCCCTGGGAGCCTTGAACACTGAAGCTTTCTTT.